The 16 T cell receptor beta chains below come from one sample, sequenced in a study of Tregs in tolerant kidney transplant recipients. The assay was immunoSEQ multiplex PCR, and TCRdb's table has in-frame clones only and misses some. The repertoire includes tens of thousands of clones, 85% to 95% of them detected once, and around 4.5% sits in the top ten. The sequenced material came from CD8+ T cells from blood. The receptor source for this set is a human donor in good health.

The chain recombines TRBV6-4 with TRBJ2-1; TRBD2 matches at 9 bases. With 5 bases clipped from V and 4 bases from J, the junction kept 6 bases outside the gene matches. This CDR3 has 15 residues. In germline, CDR1 is MRHNA, CDR2 SNTAGT. The CDR3 loop is CASSSTSGSYNEQFF. Here the CDR3 DNA reads TGTGCCAGCAGTAGTACTAGCGGGTCTTACAATGAGCAGTTCTTC.

V usage is TRBV25-1 and J usage is TRBJ2-1; the D gene is possibly TRBD1 (5 bases). V gave up 6 bases and J gave up 3 bases, with 15 bases separating them. Germline V gives CDR1 MGHDK, CDR2 SYGVNS. There are 15 residues in the CDR3. CDR3 DNA sequence: TGTGCCAGCAGAGGGGCCCTCCTCTTCTACAATGAGCAGTTCTTC. Translated, it gives CASRGALLFYNEQFF.

This chain connects TRBV7-9 to TRBJ2-7; 7 positions match TRBD1. Looked up from germline, CDR1 is SEHNR and CDR2 is FQNEAQ (reference sequence). The CDR3 loop spans 15 amino acids. V was pared by 3 bases and J by 9 bases, with 14 bases of the junction left unmatched. CDR3 loop: CASSLPGQLYSGQYF. The DNA for the CDR3 is TGTGCCAGCAGCTTGCCGGGACAGTTATATTCCGGGCAGTACTTC.

The gene calls are TRBV7-8 and TRBJ1-3, with 10 bases fitting TRBD1. CDR3 length equals 15 residues. In germline, CDR1 is SGHVS, CDR2 FQNEAQ. The V gene end was trimmed by 4 bases and the J gene end by 4 bases; junction bases not matched to a gene: 4. This CDR3 is CASSSGTGVGNTIYF. The CDR3 coding sequence is TGTGCCAGCAGCTCCGGGACAGGGGTCGGAAACACCATATATTTT.

The genes are TRBV2 and TRBJ1-3, with 9 positions matching TRBD1. The CDR3 runs 16 residues. CDR1 is SNHLY and CDR2 is FYNNEI in the germline V gene. The V gene end was trimmed by 4 bases and the J gene end by 3 bases; junction bases not matched to a gene: 7. The DNA for the CDR3 is TGTGCCAGCAGTGGACACCGGGACAGGGTTGGAAACACCATATATTTT. Protein product: CASSGHRDRVGNTIYF.

This chain uses TRBV2 with TRBJ2-1, with 8 nucleotides matching TRBD2. Germline loops: CDR1 SNHLY, CDR2 FYNNEI. The CDR3 consists of 15 residues. As DNA, the CDR3 is TGTGCTACCCCCCGCAGCGGGAGCTCCTACAATGAGCAGTTCTTC. Its protein is CATPRSGSSYNEQFF.

The chain uses TRBV4-1 and TRBJ2-1; 8 bases align to TRBD1. Germline assignment: CDR1 MGHRA and CDR2 YSYEKL. CDR3 size: 17 residues. The trim removed 2 bases at V and 7 bases at J, leaving 13 bases unmatched. The CDR3 bases are TGCGCCAGCAGCCAAAGACAGGGGATGGATAGGACAAATGAGCAGTTCTTC. Encoded protein: CASSQRQGMDRTNEQFF.

This clone was recorded once. The chain employs TRBV7-9 and TRBJ2-1; D ambiguous. The CDR3 consists of 16 residues. Trimming pared 6 bases from V and 6 bases from J, leaving 21 bases between. Germline V gene data show CDR1 as SEHNR and CDR2 as FQNEAQ (reference sequence). CDR3 loop: CASSWLSSDPGNEQFF. CDR3 bases: TGTGCCAGCAGTTGGCTTTCCAGCGACCCAGGCAATGAGCAGTTCTTC.

This chain links TRBV27 with TRBJ2-7; D unresolved. V lost 3 bases and J lost 4, with 16 bases in between. CDR1 and CDR2 (germline): MNHEY, SMNVEV (reference sequence). The CDR3 has 15 residues. CDR3 in amino acids: CASSLSQGLVYEQYF. CDR3 nucleotides: TGTGCCAGCAGTTTGTCACAAGGTTTGGTATACGAGCAGTACTTC.

The J gene is TRBJ1-1, the V gene TRBV5-1; D perhaps matches TRBD1 (6 bases). This CDR3 region has 15 residues. Germline values: CDR1 SGHRS, CDR2 YFSETQ. V was trimmed by 4 bases and J by 3 bases, leaving 16 bases between them. The CDR3, as DNA: TGCGCCAGCAGCCTTGTGGCCAGGGGTGACACTGAAGCTTTCTTT. Translation gives CASSLVARGDTEAFF.

Only a few counts were recorded for this clone. This sequence joins TRBV27 and TRBJ1-2; 12 positions agree with TRBD1. The CDR3 covers 16 residues. Germline V lookup: CDR1 MNHEY, CDR2 SMNVEV (reference sequence). Germline trimming cut 6 bases from V and 3 bases from J; bases unmatched to any gene: 8. The CDR3 is CASRTGQGAPYYGYTF. The DNA of the CDR3 is TGTGCCAGCAGGACGGGACAGGGGGCGCCGTACTATGGCTACACCTTC.

The rearrangement uses TRBV27 and TRBJ1-2; D is perhaps TRBD1 (6 bases). V lost 2 bases, J lost 4 bases, and 14 bases lay in between. Germline CDR1 reads MNHEY; CDR2 reads SMNVEV (reference sequence). The CDR3 length is 15 residues. CDR3 residues: CASSLGGRGSYGYTF. CDR3 DNA sequence: TGTGCCAGCAGTTTAGGGGGCAGGGGCTCCTATGGCTACACCTTC.

The chain combines TRBV5-1 with TRBJ2-1; the match to TRBD1 covers 8 bases. The J segment lost 6 bases and the V segment lost 4 bases, leaving 3 bases of the junction unmatched. CDR1 and CDR2 from the germline V gene are SGHRS and YFSETQ. The CDR3 is 13 amino acids. The CDR3 sequence is CASSRGTGNEQFF. CDR3 DNA: TGCGCCAGCAGCCGCGGGACAGGCAATGAGCAGTTCTTC. The full variable domain, completed using reference TRBV5-1 and TRBJ2-1, is KAGVTQTPRYLIKTRGQQVTLSCSPISGHRSVSWYQQTPGQGLQFLFEYFSETQRNKGNFPGRFSGRQFSNSRSEMNVSTLELGDSALYLCASSRGTGNEQFFGPGTRLTVL.

The rearrangement links TRBV29-1 to TRBJ1-2, with D possibly TRBD1 on 6 matching bases. The V end lost 4 bases, the J end lost 8 bases, and 17 bases lay between the germline ends. CDR3 length equals 13 residues. CDR1 is SQVTM and CDR2 is ANQGSEA in the germline V gene. The CDR3, as DNA: TGCAGCGTTGCCACTTACAGGGAAAGAGGCTACACCTTC. It yields the protein CSVATYRERGYTF.

The rearrangement links TRBV13 to TRBJ2-1; D may be TRBD2 (6 bases). Germline loops: CDR1 PRHDT, CDR2 FYEKMQ (reference sequence). The V end was cut by 5 bases, the J end by 5 bases, with 19 bases between. The CDR3 is made up of 16 amino acids. CDR3 protein: CASSGTGLALHNEQFF. The CDR3 nucleotides are TGTGCCAGCAGCGGCACCGGGCTAGCGCTCCACAATGAGCAGTTCTTC.

This chain links TRBV5-1 with TRBJ2-7; D might be TRBD1 or TRBD2, each matching 5 bases. CDR3 length: 14 residues. Trimming cost V 0 bases and J 2 bases, with 9 bases left between them. Germline V CDR1 and CDR2: SGHRS, YFSETQ. CDR3 in amino acids: CASSLDGGTYEQYF. DNA of the CDR3: TGCGCCAGCAGCTTGGATGGGGGTACCTACGAGCAGTACTTC.